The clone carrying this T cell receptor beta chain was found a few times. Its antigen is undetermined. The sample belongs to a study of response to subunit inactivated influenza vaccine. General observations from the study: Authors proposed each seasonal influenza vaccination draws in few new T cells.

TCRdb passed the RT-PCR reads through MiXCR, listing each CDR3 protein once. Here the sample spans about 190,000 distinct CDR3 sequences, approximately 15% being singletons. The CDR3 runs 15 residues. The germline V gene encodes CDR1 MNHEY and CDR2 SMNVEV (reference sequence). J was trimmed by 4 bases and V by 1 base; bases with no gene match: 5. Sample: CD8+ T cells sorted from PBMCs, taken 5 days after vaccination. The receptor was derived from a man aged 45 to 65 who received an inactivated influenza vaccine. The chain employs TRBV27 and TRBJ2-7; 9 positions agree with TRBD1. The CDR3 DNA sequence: TGTGCCAGCAGTTTATTTTGGACAGGGGAGTACGAGCAGTACTTC. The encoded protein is CASSLFWTGEYEQYF.